These 21 T cell receptor beta chains came from one sample sequenced in a study of T cell responses to AZD1222 COVID-19 vaccine. Sequencing used immunoSEQ multiplex PCR; TCRdb keeps in-frame clones, though not all of them. The sample includes around 180,000 clones, 88% of them seen just once. The sample consisted of peripheral blood, taken on day 0 of AZD1222 vaccination. The receptors were gathered from an adult in good health.

This chain links TRBV12-3 or TRBV12-4 with TRBJ2-5; TRBD1 matches at 8 bases. V was clipped by 6 bases and J by 4 bases; unmatched bases: 4. The CDR3 totals 13 residues. The CDR3 DNA sequence: TGTGCCAGCAGCACGACAGGGGCAGAGACCCAGTACTTC. This gives the protein CASSTTGAETQYF.

The rearrangement joins TRBV6-5 to TRBJ1-5, with D possibly being TRBD1 (5 bases). This CDR3 contains 15 residues. V was cut by 6 bases and J by 4 bases, with 16 bases left in between. Germline V gene lookup returns CDR1 MNHEY and CDR2 SVGAGI. The CDR3 DNA follows: TGTGCCAGCAGCGAGAACAGGTCCGGGAATCAGCCCCAGCATTTT. It is translated as CASSENRSGNQPQHF.

The CDR3 nucleotides read TGTGCCAGCAGCTCAGTGGGGATGCAATCCTATAATTCACCCCTCCACTTT. This encodes CASSSVGMQSYNSPLHF. The rearrangement joins TRBV11-2 to TRBJ1-6; D not certain. V dropped 4 bases and J dropped 1 base, with 14 bases sitting between them. The CDR3 is made up of 17 amino acids. The germline gives CDR1 SGHAT, CDR2 FQNNGV.

The chain links TRBV2 to TRBJ1-1; TRBD1 agrees at 7 bases. The germline CDR1 and CDR2 sequences are SNHLY and FYNNEI. Germline trimming cut 8 bases from V and 1 base from J; bases unmatched to any gene: 7. CDR3 length: 14 amino acids. CDR3 bases: TGTGCCAGCTTAATCAGGGACAGGAACACTGAAGCTTTCTTT. Encoded protein: CASLIRDRNTEAFF.

The genes are TRBV2 and TRBJ1-5; perhaps TRBD1 as D (5 bases). Germline V gene data show CDR1 as SNHLY and CDR2 as FYNNEI. Trimming left V 3 bases short and J 7 bases short, with 16 bases between. CDR3 size: 15 residues. The CDR3 reads CASSDGQGVAQPQHF. CDR3 nucleotides: TGTGCCAGCAGTGACGGCCAAGGGGTTGCGCAGCCCCAGCATTTT.

There are a few counts of this clone. One junction end does not reproduce the germline sequence, and a read error may be involved. The chain recombines TRBV7-9 with TRBJ1-1; D unclear. Germline CDR1 reads SEHNR; CDR2 reads FQNEAQ (reference sequence). The CDR3 spans 13 residues. In DNA form, the CDR3 reads TGTGCCAGCAGTTTAGAGGCTGACACTGAAGCTTTCTTT. Protein product: CASSLEADTEAFF.

The chain recombines TRBV10-1 with TRBJ1-3; no firm D call. From germline, CDR1 is WNHNN and CDR2 SYGVQD (reference sequence). The CDR3 sequence is 14 residues long. V lost 4 bases and J lost 1, with 8 bases in between. CDR3 in DNA: TGCGCCAGCAGTGGGGAACGATCTGGAAACACCATATATTTT. Amino acids: CASSGERSGNTIYF.

This clone was detected only a few times. V is TRBV13 and J is TRBJ2-1; tentatively, D is TRBD1 or TRBD2 (6 bases each). Trimming took 6 bases from V and 4 from J, leaving 16 bases between them. This CDR3 comprises 15 residues. The germline gives CDR1 PRHDT, CDR2 FYEKMQ (reference sequence). The chain's CDR3 is CASSLIGGTYNEQFF. As DNA, the CDR3 is TGTGCCAGCAGTTTAATAGGGGGGACGTACAATGAGCAGTTCTTC.

The rearrangement uses TRBV2 and TRBJ2-7; D is unresolved. V shed 7 bases and J shed 3 bases, with 13 bases lying between them. The germline gives CDR1 SNHLY, CDR2 FYNNEI. The CDR3 totals 13 residues. In DNA, the CDR3 is TGTGCCAGCACCTCCAGGTTGGTCTACGAGCAGTACTTC. It specifies CASTSRLVYEQYF.

This clone came up a few times. The V call is TRBV20-1, the J call TRBJ2-3, with 7 bases identical to TRBD2. Per germline, CDR1 DFQATT and CDR2 SNEGSKA (reference sequence). CDR3 size: 13 residues. Trimming took 3 bases from V and 5 from J; bases not matched to a gene: 5. The CDR3 DNA is TGCAGTGCTAGTTATGGCGGGGGAGATACGCAGTATTTT. Translated: CSASYGGGDTQYF.

The V and J genes are TRBV3-1 (or the pseudogene TRBV3-2) and TRBJ1-2; 8 bases are shared with TRBD1. CDR1 and CDR2 (germline): LGHDT, YNNKEL (reference sequence). The CDR3 is 18 residues long. The trim removed 1 base at V and 4 bases at J, leaving 14 bases unmatched. In nucleotides, the CDR3 is TGTGCCAGCAGCCAAGCAGGGGGCCACACCGGGGACCTCTATGGCTACACCTTC. Translation gives CASSQAGGHTGDLYGYTF.

CDR3 DNA: TGTGCCAGCAGCTTGGGCAGGGGCGCTGGCTACACCTTC. Protein product: CASSLGRGAGYTF. The genes are TRBV7-9 and TRBJ1-2, with a possible D match to TRBD1 (6 bases). V was trimmed by 3 bases and J by 7 bases, leaving 12 bases between them. This CDR3 spans 13 amino acids. Germline V gives CDR1 SEHNR, CDR2 FQNEAQ (reference sequence).

A word on this clone: In the same sample, other DNA sequences code for this CDR3. The CDR3 is CAWGSSYEQYF. The CDR3 nucleotides read TGTGCCTGGGGAAGCTCCTACGAGCAGTACTTC. The chain uses TRBV30 and TRBJ2-7; D is unclear. Germline V lookup: CDR1 GTSNPN, CDR2 SVGIG (reference sequence). V was clipped by 5 bases and J by 0 bases, with 5 bases between them. CDR3 length: 11 amino acids.

This sequence joins TRBV7-2 and TRBJ2-3; 7 nucleotides agree with TRBD1. V gave up 5 bases and J gave up 5 bases; unmatched junction bases: 16. Looked up from germline, CDR1 is SGHTA and CDR2 is FQGNSA. This CDR3 has 17 amino acids. The CDR3 DNA is TGTGCCAGCAGCCGGATAGGGGGCAGGGGGAAAGGAGATACGCAGTATTTT. Protein: CASSRIGGRGKGDTQYF.

This clone was counted once. The rearrangement uses TRBV6-5 and TRBJ1-2, with D perhaps TRBD1 (6 bases). V lost 6 bases and J 6 bases, leaving 14 bases between the germline ends. Germline CDR1 is MNHEY and CDR2 is SVGAGI. CDR3 length: 13 residues. Here the CDR3 DNA reads TGTGCCAGCAGCCGGAGGGGGGTCGATGGCTACACCTTC. Translated, it gives CASSRRGVDGYTF.

The chain is built from TRBV7-9 and TRBJ1-1; 8 nucleotides match TRBD1. The germline V gene has CDR1 SEHNR and CDR2 FQNEAQ (reference sequence). V was pared by 5 bases and J by 8 bases, with 4 bases of the junction left unmatched. The CDR3 loop spans 12 amino acids. The CDR3 DNA reads TGTGCCAGCAGCGACCGGGACAGGGAAGCTTTCTTT. Translating it yields CASSDRDREAFF.

Only a few counts were recorded for this clone. The chain is built from TRBV29-1 and TRBJ1-2; D may be TRBD1 (6 bases). Deletions cut 0 bases from V and 0 bases from J, with 17 bases between. Germline CDR1 and CDR2: SQVTM and ANQGSEA. The CDR3 runs to 17 residues. CDR3 in DNA: TGCAGCGTTGAAGAGGTGAGGGCAGGGGCCACTAACTATGGCTACACCTTC. Translated, it gives CSVEEVRAGATNYGYTF.

The chain links TRBV30 to TRBJ1-2; D is uncertain. Germline V CDR1 and CDR2: GTSNPN, SVGIG (reference sequence). The CDR3 is 13 amino acids. V lost 3 bases and J lost 10, with 18 bases in between. The CDR3 is CAWSPGRVSDYTF. The CDR3 nucleotides are TGTGCCTGGAGCCCCGGGAGGGTTAGTGACTACACCTTC.

The chain combines TRBV29-1 with TRBJ1-2; no clear D gene. V was trimmed by 3 bases and J by 0 bases, leaving 5 bases between them. CDR1 is SQVTM and CDR2 is ANQGSEA in the germline V gene. CDR3 length: 12 amino acids. The CDR3 DNA follows: TGCAGCGTTGAGCGATCTAACTATGGCTACACCTTC. This translates into CSVERSNYGYTF.

The J gene is TRBJ1-2, the V gene TRBV30; D call uncertain. There are 13 residues in the CDR3. V dropped 4 bases and J dropped 4 bases, with 13 bases sitting between them. CDR1 and CDR2 from the germline V gene are GTSNPN and SVGIG (reference sequence). Here the CDR3 reads CAWNAPGTYGYTF. For the CDR3, the DNA is TGTGCCTGGAACGCACCGGGAACCTATGGCTACACCTTC.

The rearrangement links TRBV28 to TRBJ2-2; D is uncertain. Germline assignment: CDR1 MDHEN and CDR2 SYDVKM. Trimming cost V 3 bases and J 2 bases, with 13 bases left between them. This CDR3 spans 16 amino acids. The CDR3 sequence is CASSFPGSENTGELFF. CDR3 DNA sequence: TGTGCCAGCAGTTTTCCCGGATCAGAAAACACCGGGGAGCTGTTTTTT.